This TCR beta chain was identified in a study of T cell responses to AZD1222 COVID-19 vaccine. Findings and limits, study-wide: Nearly half of spike-specific TCRs reportedly go after variant regions that carry no mutations.

Data came from immunoSEQ multiplex PCR; TCRdb stores just in-frame clones and leaves some out. The sample consists of around 170,000 clones, just over 90% of them appearing once. As to this clone: Its antigen is currently unknown.

CDR1 and CDR2 from the germline V gene are MDHEN and SYDVKM. V lost 2 bases and J 3 bases, leaving 16 bases between the germline ends. The CDR3 covers 16 residues. The sequence was obtained from an adult in good health. The sequencing here drew on peripheral blood, taken on day 0 of AZD1222 vaccination. The chain employs TRBV28 and TRBJ1-1; possible D gene TRBD1, 5 bases. Here the CDR3 reads CASSLIGRGGDTEAFF. DNA of the CDR3: TGTGCCAGCAGTTTAATCGGGCGGGGCGGGGACACTGAAGCTTTCTTT.